These T cell receptor beta chains were read from a single sample in a study of cytomegalovirus exposure and HLA in healthy donors. Method: immunoSEQ multiplex PCR; TCRdb's copy keeps in-frame clones and lacks some. This sample has about 59,000 clones, with about 80% found just once. Source material: PBMCs. The receptors come from a human donor in good health. Both conserved end residues are part of each CDR3. The D gene is left open where the match is weak. Not every row has a clone size; where given, it reads once, few, many or a size class.

j_call cdr3_length clone_size v_call d_call cdr3_aa cdr3_nt
TRBJ1-1 13 . TRBV7-3 . CASSLAGYSEAFF TGTGCCAGCAGCTTAGCAGGGTACTCTGAAGCTTTCTTT
TRBJ2-5 15 . TRBV9 . CASSVDGGPRETQYF TGTGCCAGCAGCGTAGATGGAGGGCCCCGAGAGACCCAGTACTTC
TRBJ2-4 17 . TRBV28 TRBD2 CASSLPGLAPAKNIQYF TGTGCCAGCAGTTTACCGGGACTAGCGCCAGCCAAAAACATTCAGTACTTC
TRBJ2-7 14 . TRBV4-3 . CASSHRGRGDEQYF TGCGCCAGCAGCCACAGGGGTCGGGGCGACGAGCAGTACTTC
TRBJ2-3 14 few TRBV9 . CASSALPGTDTQYF TGTGCCAGCAGCGCACTCCCTGGCACAGATACGCAGTATTTT
TRBJ2-2 16 . TRBV5-4 . CASSLEPGVSTGELFF TGTGCCAGCAGCTTGGAACCGGGGGTCAGCACCGGGGAGCTGTTTTTT
TRBJ1-4 15 . TRBV21-1 . CASSKDRVSDEKLFF TGTGCCAGCAGCAAAGACAGGGTGTCGGACGAAAAACTGTTTTTT
TRBJ2-3 17 . TRBV5-8 TRBD2 CASSLGRGTSGVNTQYF TGTGCCAGCAGCTTGGGCAGAGGGACTAGCGGGGTGAATACGCAGTATTTT
TRBJ1-2 12 . TRBV10-3 . CAISEQVWGYTF TGTGCCATCAGTGAGCAGGTCTGGGGCTACACCTTC
TRBJ1-1 16 . TRBV6-5 . CASSYSLFSGNTEAFF TGTGCCAGCAGTTACTCGTTGTTCAGCGGGAACACTGAAGCTTTCTTT
TRBJ1-5 15 . TRBV6-5 . CASRQTRQINQPQHF TGTGCCAGCAGACAGACCCGACAGATCAATCAGCCCCAGCATTTT